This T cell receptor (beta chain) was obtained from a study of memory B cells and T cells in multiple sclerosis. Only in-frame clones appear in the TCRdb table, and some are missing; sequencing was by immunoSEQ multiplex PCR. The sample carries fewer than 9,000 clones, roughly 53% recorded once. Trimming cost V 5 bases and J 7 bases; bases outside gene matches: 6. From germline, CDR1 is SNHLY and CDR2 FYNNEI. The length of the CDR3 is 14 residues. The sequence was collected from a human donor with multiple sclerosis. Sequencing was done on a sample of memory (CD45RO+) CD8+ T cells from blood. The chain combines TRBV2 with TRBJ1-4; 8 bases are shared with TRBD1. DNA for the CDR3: TGTGCCAGCAGTAACAAACAGGGGGGTGAAAAACTGTTTTTT. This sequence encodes CASSNKQGGEKLFF.